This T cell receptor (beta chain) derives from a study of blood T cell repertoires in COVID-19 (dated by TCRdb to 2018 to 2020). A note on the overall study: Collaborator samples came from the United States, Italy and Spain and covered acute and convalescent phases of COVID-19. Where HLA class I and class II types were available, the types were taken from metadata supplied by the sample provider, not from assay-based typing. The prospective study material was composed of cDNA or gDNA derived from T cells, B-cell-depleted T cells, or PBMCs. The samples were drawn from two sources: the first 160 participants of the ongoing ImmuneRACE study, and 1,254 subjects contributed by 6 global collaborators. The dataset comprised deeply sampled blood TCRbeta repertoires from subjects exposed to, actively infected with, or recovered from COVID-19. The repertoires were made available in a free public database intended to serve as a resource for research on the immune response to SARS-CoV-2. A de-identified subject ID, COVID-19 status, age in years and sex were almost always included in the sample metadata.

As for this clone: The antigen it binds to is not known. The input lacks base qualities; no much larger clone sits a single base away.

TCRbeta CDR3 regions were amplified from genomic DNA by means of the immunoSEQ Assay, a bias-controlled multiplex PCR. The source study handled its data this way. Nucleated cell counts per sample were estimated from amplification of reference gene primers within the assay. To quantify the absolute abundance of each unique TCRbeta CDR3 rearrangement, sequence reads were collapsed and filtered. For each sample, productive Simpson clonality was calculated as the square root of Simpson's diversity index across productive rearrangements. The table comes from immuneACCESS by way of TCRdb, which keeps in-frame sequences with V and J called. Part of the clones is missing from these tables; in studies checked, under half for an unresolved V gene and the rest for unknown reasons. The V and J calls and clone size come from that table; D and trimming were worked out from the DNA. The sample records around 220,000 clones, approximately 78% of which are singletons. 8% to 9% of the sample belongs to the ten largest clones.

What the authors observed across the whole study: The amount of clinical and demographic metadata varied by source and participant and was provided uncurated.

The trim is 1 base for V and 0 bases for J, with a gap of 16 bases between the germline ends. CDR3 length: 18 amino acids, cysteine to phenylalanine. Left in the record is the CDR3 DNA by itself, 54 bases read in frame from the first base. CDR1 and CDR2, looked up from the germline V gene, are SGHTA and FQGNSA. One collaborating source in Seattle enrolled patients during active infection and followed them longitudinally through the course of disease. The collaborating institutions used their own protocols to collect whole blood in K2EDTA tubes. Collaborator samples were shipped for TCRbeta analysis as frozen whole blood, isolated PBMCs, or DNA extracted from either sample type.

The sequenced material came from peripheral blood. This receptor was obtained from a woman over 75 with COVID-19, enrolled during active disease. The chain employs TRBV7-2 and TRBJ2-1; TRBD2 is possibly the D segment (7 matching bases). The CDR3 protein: CASSLVGGGGSSYNEQFF. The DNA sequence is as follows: TGTGCCAGCAGCTTAGTAGGGGGGGGCGGGAGCTCCTACAATGAGCAGTTCTTC.